This paragraph reports one T cell receptor (beta chain). The data derive from a study of blood T cell repertoires in COVID-19. Whole-study context: Acute-phase and convalescent COVID-19 samples originated in the United States, Italy and Spain. PBMCs, B-cell-depleted T cells, or T cells were the source of the cDNA or gDNA that made up the material.

Germline CDR1 reads SGHDN; CDR2 reads FVKESK. The CDR3 consists of 13 residues. The junction had 3 bases not matched to a gene; V was cut back by 5 bases and J by 4 bases. In the original workflow: Amplified reference gene primers provided the basis for estimating nucleated cell counts. Generated by immunoSEQ multiplex PCR, the TCRdb table keeps only in-frame clones and is missing some. The DNA gave D and trimming, while V, J and clone size come from that table. The sample includes 85,000 to 95,000 clones, 86% seen only once; the top ten take under 30%. V gene TRBV14 combines with J gene TRBJ1-1; 8 nucleotides align to TRBD1. This TCR was recovered from a human donor in a cohort sampled during active COVID-19. The sequenced sample consisted of peripheral blood. The DNA of the CDR3 is TGTGCCAGCAGCAGACAGGGGATCACTGAAGCTTTCTTT. Translation gives CASSRQGITEAFF.